A single sample is the source of the 5 T cell receptor beta chains below, sequenced in a study of blood T cells in healthy people across ages. A second PCR of 7 to 11 cycles used a sample-barcoded 5' primer and a J-beta primer mix. Each CDR3 protein is one row after TCRdb ran MiXCR on the 5' RACE reads. The sample lists around 1,500,000 distinct CDR3 sequences, approximately 28% occurring once. The sample was blood. Every receptor here comes from a young woman in good health.

This clonotype was observed a handful of times. This chain links TRBV28 with TRBJ1-5, with 9 bases fitting TRBD1. Germline values: CDR1 MDHEN, CDR2 SYDVKM. The V gene end was trimmed by 7 bases and the J gene end by 5 bases; junction bases not matched to a gene: 6. The CDR3 runs 14 residues. The CDR3 reads CASTPGQGHQPQHF. CDR3 nucleotide sequence: TGTGCCAGCACCCCCGGACAGGGGCATCAGCCCCAGCATTTT.

The chain combines TRBV9 with TRBJ1-2; no reliable D call. There are 15 residues in the CDR3. The germline V gene has CDR1 SGDLS and CDR2 YYNGEE. Trimming stripped 4 bases from V and 8 bases from J, with 21 bases between. CDR3: CASSPQERAGGGYTF. In DNA form, the CDR3 reads TGTGCCAGCAGCCCCCAAGAGAGGGCAGGCGGAGGCTACACCTTC.

The V gene is TRBV7-9, the J gene TRBJ2-1; D is possibly TRBD1 or TRBD2 (5 bases each). CDR1 is SEHNR, CDR2 FQNEAQ, per germline (reference sequence). The CDR3 has 15 amino acids. V lost 1 base and J lost 3, with 10 bases in between. The CDR3 bases are TGTGCCAGCAGCTTAGTATTGGGGGACTACAATGAGCAGTTCTTC. Encoded protein: CASSLVLGDYNEQFF.

A few counts support this clonotype. The chain employs TRBV4-3 and TRBJ2-7, with 11 bases identical to TRBD2. This CDR3 region has 15 residues. CDR1 and CDR2 (germline): LGHNA, YSLEER. V was clipped by 0 bases and J by 6 bases; unmatched bases: 4. The CDR3 bases are TGCGCCAGCAGCCAAGAACTAGCGGGAGACCCCGAGCAGTACTTC. This sequence encodes CASSQELAGDPEQYF.

This rearrangement joins TRBV5-5 to TRBJ2-5; D remains unclear. The V and J ends lost 2 bases and 2 bases respectively, with 10 bases between them. CDR3 size: 14 residues. CDR1 is SGHKS and CDR2 is YYEKEE in the germline V gene (reference sequence). As DNA, the CDR3 is TGTGCCAGCAGCTTCTCACCAGATCAAGAGACCCAGTACTTC. It is translated as CASSFSPDQETQYF. Full variable domain (rest looked up from reference TRBV5-5 and TRBJ2-5): DAGVTQSPTHLIKTRGQQVTLRCSPISGHKSVSWYQQVLGQGPQFIFQYYEKEERGRGNFPDRFSARQFPNYSSELNVNALLLGDSALYLCASSFSPDQETQYFGPGTRLLVL.